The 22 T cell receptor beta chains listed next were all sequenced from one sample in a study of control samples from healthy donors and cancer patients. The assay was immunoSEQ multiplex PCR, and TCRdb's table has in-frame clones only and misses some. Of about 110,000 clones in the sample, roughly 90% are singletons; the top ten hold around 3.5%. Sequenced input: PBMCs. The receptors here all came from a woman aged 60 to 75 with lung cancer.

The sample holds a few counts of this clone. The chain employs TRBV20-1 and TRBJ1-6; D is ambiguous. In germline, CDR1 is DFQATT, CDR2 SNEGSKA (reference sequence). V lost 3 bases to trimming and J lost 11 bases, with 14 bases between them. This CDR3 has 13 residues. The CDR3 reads CSASMPGMAPLHF. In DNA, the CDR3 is TGCAGTGCTAGTATGCCTGGGATGGCACCCCTCCACTTT.

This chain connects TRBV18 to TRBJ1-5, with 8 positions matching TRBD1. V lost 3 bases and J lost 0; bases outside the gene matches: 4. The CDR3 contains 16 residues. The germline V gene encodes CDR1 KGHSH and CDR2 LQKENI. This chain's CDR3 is CASSPNQGASNQPQHF. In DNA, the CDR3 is TGTGCCAGCTCACCGAACCAGGGGGCTAGCAATCAGCCCCAGCATTTT.

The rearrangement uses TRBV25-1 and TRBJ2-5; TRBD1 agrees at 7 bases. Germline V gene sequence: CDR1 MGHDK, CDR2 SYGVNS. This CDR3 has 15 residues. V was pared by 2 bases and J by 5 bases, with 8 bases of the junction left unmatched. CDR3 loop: CASSERGQFLETQYF. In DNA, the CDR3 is TGTGCCAGCAGTGAACGGGGACAGTTTTTGGAGACCCAGTACTTC.

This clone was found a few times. The CDR3 sequence is CASSLSTANSGNTIYF. The DNA of the CDR3 is TGCGCCAGCAGCTTGTCGACAGCGAACTCTGGAAACACCATATATTTT. This chain joins TRBV5-1 and TRBJ1-3, with D perhaps TRBD1 (5 bases). The CDR3 extends over 16 amino acids. Trimming took 1 base from V and 0 from J, leaving 11 bases between them. Germline V gene data show CDR1 as SGHRS and CDR2 as YFSETQ.

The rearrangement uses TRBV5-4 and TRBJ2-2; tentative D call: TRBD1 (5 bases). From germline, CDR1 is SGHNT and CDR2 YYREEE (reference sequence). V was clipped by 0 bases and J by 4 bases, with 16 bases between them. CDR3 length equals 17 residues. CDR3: CASSLGRQGYSTGELFF. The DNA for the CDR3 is TGTGCCAGCAGCTTGGGTAGGCAGGGTTATAGCACCGGGGAGCTGTTTTTT.

DNA of the CDR3: TGTGCCAGCAGCCCAGTCCGGGGACCCGCGACCACTGAAGCTTTCTTT. Its translation is CASSPVRGPATTEAFF. V and J are TRBV9 and TRBJ1-1; weak D call: TRBD1 (5 bases). Trimming took off 4 bases at V and 4 bases at J, with 20 bases between the two ends. The CDR3 runs 16 residues. Germline loops: CDR1 SGDLS, CDR2 YYNGEE.

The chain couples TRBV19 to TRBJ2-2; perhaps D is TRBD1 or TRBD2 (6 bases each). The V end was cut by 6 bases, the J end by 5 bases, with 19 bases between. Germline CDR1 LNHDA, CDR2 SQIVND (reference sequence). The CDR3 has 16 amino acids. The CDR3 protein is CASSPGWGARTGELFF. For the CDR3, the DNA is TGTGCCAGTAGCCCAGGATGGGGGGCGCGAACCGGGGAGCTGTTTTTT.

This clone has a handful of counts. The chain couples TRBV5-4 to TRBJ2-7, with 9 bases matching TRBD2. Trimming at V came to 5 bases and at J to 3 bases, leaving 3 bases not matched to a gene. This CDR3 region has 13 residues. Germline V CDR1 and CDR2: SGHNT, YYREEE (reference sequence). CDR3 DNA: TGTGCCAGCAGGACTAGCGGAGGCTACGAGCAGTACTTC. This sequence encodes CASRTSGGYEQYF. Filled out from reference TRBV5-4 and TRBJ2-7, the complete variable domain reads ETGVTQSPTHLIKTRGQQVTLRCSSQSGHNTVSWYQQALGQGPQFIFQYYREEENGRGNFPPRFSGLQFPNYSSELNVNALELDDSALYLCASRTSGGYEQYFGPGTRLTVT.

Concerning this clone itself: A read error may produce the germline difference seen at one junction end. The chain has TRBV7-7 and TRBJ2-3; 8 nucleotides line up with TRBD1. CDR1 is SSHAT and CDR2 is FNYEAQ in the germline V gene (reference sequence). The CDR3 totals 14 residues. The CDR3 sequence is CASSPGQGTDTQYF. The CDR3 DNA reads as TGTGCTAGCAGCCCGGGACAGGGCACAGATACGCAGTATTTT. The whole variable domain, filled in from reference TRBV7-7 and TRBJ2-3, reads GAGVSQSPRYKVTKRGQDVTLRCDPISSHATLYWYQQALGQGPEFLTYFNYEAQPDKSGLPSDRFSAERPEGSISTLTIQRTEQRDSAMYRCASSPGQGTDTQYFGPGTRLTVL.

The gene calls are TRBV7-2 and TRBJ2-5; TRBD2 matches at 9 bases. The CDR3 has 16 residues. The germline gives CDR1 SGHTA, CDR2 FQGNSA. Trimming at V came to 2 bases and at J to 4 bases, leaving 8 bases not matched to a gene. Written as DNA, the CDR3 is TGTGCCAGCAGCTTATACCCTAGCGGGATTACAGAGACCCAGTACTTC. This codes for CASSLYPSGITETQYF.

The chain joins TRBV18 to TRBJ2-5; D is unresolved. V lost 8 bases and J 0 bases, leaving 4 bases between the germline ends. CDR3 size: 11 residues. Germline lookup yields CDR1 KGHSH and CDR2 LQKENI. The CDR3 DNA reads TGTGCCAGCGGAAACCAAGAGACCCAGTACTTC. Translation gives CASGNQETQYF.

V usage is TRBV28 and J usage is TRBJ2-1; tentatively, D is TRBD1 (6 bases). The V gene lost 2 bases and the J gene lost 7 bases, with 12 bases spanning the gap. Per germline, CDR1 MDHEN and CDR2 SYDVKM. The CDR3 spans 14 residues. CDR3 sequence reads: CASSLIVQGNEQFF. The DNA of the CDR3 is TGTGCCAGCAGTTTAATTGTACAGGGAAATGAGCAGTTCTTC.

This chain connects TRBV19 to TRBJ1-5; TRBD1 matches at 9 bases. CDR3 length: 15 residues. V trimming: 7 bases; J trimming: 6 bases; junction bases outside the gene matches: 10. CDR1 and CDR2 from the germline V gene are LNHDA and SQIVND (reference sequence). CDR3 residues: CASTWGTGQVQPQHF. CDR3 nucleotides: TGTGCCAGTACCTGGGGGACAGGGCAAGTTCAGCCCCAGCATTTT.

The DNA of the CDR3 is TGTGCCAGCAGCGTAGCTTCGAGCGGGGGGCTGACCTACAATGAGCAGTTCTTC. Amino acid sequence: CASSVASSGGLTYNEQFF. This chain joins TRBV9 and TRBJ2-1; TRBD2 aligns across 9 bases. Per the germline V gene, CDR1 is SGDLS and CDR2 is YYNGEE. V lost 0 bases to trimming and J lost 2 bases; unmatched junction nucleotides: 9. This CDR3 has 18 amino acids.

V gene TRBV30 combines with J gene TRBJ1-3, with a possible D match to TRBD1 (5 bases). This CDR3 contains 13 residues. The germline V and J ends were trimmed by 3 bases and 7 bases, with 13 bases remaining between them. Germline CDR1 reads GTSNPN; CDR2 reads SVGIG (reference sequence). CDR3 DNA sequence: TGTGCCTGGAGGGTGCAGGGAGGGAACACCATATATTTT. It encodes CAWRVQGGNTIYF.

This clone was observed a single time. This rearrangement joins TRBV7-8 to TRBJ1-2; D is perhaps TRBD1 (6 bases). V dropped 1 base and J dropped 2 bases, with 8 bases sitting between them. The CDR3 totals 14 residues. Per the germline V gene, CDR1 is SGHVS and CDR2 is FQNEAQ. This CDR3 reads CASSLEGENYGYTF. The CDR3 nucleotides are TGTGCCAGCAGCTTAGAGGGGGAAAACTATGGCTACACCTTC.

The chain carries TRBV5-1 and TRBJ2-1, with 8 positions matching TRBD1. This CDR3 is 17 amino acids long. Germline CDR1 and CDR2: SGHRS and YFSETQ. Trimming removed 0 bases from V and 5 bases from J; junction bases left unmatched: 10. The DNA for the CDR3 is TGCGCCAGCAGCTTGGCCGGTCAGGGGGCGCCGAACAATGAGCAGTTCTTC. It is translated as CASSLAGQGAPNNEQFF.

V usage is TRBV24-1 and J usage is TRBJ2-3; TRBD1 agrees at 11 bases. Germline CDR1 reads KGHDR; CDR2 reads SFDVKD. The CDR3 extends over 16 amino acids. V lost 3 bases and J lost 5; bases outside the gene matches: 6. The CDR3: CATSDPGQGARDTQYF. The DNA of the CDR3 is TGTGCCACCAGTGATCCAGGACAGGGGGCGCGAGATACGCAGTATTTT.

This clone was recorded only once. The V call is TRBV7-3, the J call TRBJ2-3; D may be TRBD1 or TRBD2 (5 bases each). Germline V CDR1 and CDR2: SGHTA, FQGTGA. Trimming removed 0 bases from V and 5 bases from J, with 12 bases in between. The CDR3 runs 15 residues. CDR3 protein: CASSLTGTAGDTQYF. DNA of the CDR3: TGTGCCAGCAGCTTAACTGGGACCGCGGGAGATACGCAGTATTTT.

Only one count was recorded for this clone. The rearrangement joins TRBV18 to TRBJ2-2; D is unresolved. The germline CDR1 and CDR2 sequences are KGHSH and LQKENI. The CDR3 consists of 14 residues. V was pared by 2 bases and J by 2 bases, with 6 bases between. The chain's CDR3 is CASSPMRNTGELFF. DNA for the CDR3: TGTGCCAGCTCACCAATGCGAAACACCGGGGAGCTGTTTTTT.

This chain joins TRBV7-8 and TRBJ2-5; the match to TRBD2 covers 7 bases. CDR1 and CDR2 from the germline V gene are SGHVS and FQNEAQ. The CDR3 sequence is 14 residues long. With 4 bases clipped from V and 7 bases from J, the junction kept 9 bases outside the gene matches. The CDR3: CASSSKAGEGTQYF. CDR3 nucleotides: TGTGCCAGCAGCTCGAAGGCGGGGGAGGGGACCCAGTACTTC. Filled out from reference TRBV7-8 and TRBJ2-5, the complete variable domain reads GAGVSQSPRYKVAKRGQDVALRCDPISGHVSLFWYQQALGQGPEFLTYFQNEAQLDKSGLPSDRFFAERPEGSVSTLKIQRTQQEDSAVYLCASSSKAGEGTQYFGPGTRLLVL.

CDR3 nucleotides: TGTGCCAGCAGTTACGACAGTTACGGGAGCAAAGAGACCCAGTACTTC. Its protein is CASSYDSYGSKETQYF. The chain joins TRBV6-5 to TRBJ2-5; perhaps TRBD2 as D (6 bases). The ends were cut back, 2 bases at V and 3 bases at J, with 16 bases in the middle. The V gene's germline CDR1 is MNHEY and CDR2 SVGAGI. This CDR3 is 16 amino acids long.